Below, 2 T cell receptor beta chains from the same sample are listed, as sequenced in a study of Ad26.COV2.S vaccination and SARS-CoV-2 variants. Treatment given: around 19 received Ad26.COV2.S at low or high dose, single or two shots; roughly five received placebo; per-sample allocation not given. Samples came from day 63 after the first vaccine or placebo injection. Libraries were prepared by immunoSEQ multiplex PCR; TCRdb keeps only in-frame clonotypes and omits some of them. The profile shows more than 300,000 clones, roughly 89% of them singletons. This sample comprised peripheral blood, obtained in a trial of Ad26.COV2.S vaccine versus placebo. These receptors all stem from a person aged 18-60 years who received the Ad26.COV2.S COVID-19 vaccine or a placebo.

This clone was recorded a few times. The chain recombines TRBV4-1 with TRBJ1-6; D is uncertain. The CDR3 extends over 13 amino acids. Trimming shortened V by 4 bases and J by 10 bases, and 11 bases separated the two germline ends. The germline V gene encodes CDR1 MGHRA and CDR2 YSYEKL. DNA for the CDR3: TGCGCCAGCAGCCCCGTCCTTGGATCACCCCTCCACTTT. It codes for CASSPVLGSPLHF.

V and J are TRBV28 and TRBJ1-5; maybe TRBD1 (5 bases). CDR1 is MDHEN and CDR2 is SYDVKM in the germline V gene. The V and J ends lost 2 bases and 1 base respectively, with 9 bases between them. This CDR3 is built from 15 residues. The CDR3 DNA sequence: TGTGCCAGCAGTTTAATCAGGGACAGCAATCAGCCCCAGCATTTT. Translated, it gives CASSLIRDSNQPQHF.